This T cell receptor (beta chain) was sequenced during a study of tumor-infiltrating lymphocytes in primary liver carcinoma. Bulk tissue was left unsorted, and RNA and DNA were co-extracted from roughly 20-30 mg of it. Patients diagnosed with primary liver carcinoma received treatment through surgical resection. Every patient had chronic HBV infection and was treatment-naive. A word on this clonotype: Antigen specificity is unknown. At one of its ends the junction is not consistent with the germline gene, which may arise from a read error.

General study results and limits: Tumors significantly exceeded blood in top-250-clone fraction (p = 0.039).

From approximately 0.5 ug of total RNA, TCR beta-specific cDNA was reverse-transcribed using a constant-region primer. Generation of the TCR beta libraries relied on three nested multiplex PCR rounds using slightly modified ARM-PCR. It was with TRBV1-TRBV30 forward primers and a C-beta reverse primer that the first two PCR rounds were run, at roughly 10 cycles each. TCRdb ran MiXCR on the multiplex PCR reads and lists one entry per CDR3 protein. The data show fewer than 110,000 distinct CDR3 sequences, around 71% seen once. The CDR3 has 14 amino acids. This chain links TRBV12-3 or TRBV12-4 with TRBJ1-1; D is ambiguous. The sequence derives from a woman aged 60-75 years with primary liver carcinoma and hepatitis B virus infection. The source material was liver tumor tissue from sampling region 2. Subset in this sample: tumor region T2, inferior pole. The CDR3 nucleotides are TGTGCCGGCAATTCGTTTGGAGGGTTGGCTGAAACTTTCTTT. This sequence encodes CAGNSFGGLAETFF.